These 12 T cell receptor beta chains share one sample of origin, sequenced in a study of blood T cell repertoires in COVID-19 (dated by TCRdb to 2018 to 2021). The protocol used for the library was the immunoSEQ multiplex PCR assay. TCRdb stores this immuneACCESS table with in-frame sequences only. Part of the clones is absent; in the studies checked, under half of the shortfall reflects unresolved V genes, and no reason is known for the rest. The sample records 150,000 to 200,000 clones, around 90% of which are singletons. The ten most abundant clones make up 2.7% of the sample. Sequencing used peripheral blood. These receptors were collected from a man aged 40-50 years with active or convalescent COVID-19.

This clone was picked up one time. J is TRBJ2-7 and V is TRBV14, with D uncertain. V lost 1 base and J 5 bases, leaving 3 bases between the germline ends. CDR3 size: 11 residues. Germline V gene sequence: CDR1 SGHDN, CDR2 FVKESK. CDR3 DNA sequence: TGTGCCAGCAGCCAAGTCAACGAGCAGTACTTC. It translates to CASSQVNEQYF.

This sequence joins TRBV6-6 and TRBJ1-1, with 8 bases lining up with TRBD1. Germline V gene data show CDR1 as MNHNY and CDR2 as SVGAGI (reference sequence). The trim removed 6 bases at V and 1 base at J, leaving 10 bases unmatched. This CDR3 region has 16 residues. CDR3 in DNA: TGTGCCAGCAGCTCATATCCGGGACAGGCGAACACTGAAGCTTTCTTT. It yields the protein CASSSYPGQANTEAFF.

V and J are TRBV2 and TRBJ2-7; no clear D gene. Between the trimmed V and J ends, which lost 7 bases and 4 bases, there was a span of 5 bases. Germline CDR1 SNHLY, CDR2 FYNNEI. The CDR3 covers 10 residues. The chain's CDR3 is CASKLYEQYF. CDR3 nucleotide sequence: TGTGCCAGCAAACTATACGAGCAGTACTTC.

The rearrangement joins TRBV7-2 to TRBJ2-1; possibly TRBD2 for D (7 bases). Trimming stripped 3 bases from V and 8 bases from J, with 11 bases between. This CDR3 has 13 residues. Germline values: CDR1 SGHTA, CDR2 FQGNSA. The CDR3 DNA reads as TGTGCCAGCAGCTTCGGCGGGGGCGATGAGCAGTTCTTC. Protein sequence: CASSFGGGDEQFF.

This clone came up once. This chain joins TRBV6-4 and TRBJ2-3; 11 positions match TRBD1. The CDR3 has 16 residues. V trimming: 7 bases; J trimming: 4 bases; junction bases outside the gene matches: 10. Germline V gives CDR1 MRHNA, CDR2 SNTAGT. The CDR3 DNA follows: TGTGCCAGCAAAAGCCTGGGGACAGGGGGAGCAGATACGCAGTATTTT. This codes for CASKSLGTGGADTQYF.

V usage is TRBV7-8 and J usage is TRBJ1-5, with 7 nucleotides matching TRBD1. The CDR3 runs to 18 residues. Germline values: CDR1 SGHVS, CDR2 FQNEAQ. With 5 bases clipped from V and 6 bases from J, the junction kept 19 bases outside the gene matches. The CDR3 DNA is TGTGCCAGCAGCGTCCGGGACAGAAAGTTTGGTATAGGTCAGCCCCAGCATTTT. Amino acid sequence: CASSVRDRKFGIGQPQHF.

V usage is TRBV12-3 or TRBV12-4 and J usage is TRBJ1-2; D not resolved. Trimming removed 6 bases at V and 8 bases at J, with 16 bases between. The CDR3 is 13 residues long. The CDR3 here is CASRREGPEGYTF. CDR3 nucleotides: TGTGCCAGCAGGAGGGAAGGACCTGAAGGCTACACCTTC.

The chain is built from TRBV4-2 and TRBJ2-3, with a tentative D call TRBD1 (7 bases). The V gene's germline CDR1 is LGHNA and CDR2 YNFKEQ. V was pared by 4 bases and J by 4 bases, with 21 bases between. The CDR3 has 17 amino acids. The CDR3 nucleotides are TGTGCCAGCAGCCTCCTTTCCGTACAGGGGAGGCCAGATACGCAGTATTTT. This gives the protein CASSLLSVQGRPDTQYF.

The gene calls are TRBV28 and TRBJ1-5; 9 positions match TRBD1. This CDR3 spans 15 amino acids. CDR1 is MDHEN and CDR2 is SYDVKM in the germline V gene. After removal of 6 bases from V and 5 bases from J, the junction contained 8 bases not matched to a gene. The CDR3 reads CASSSDRGRHQPQHF. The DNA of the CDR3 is TGTGCCAGCAGCTCGGACAGGGGCAGACATCAGCCCCAGCATTTT.

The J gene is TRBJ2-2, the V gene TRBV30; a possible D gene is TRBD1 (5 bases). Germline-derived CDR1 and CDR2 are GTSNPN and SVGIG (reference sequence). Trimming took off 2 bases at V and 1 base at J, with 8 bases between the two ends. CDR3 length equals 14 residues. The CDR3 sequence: CAWSLTGNTGELFF. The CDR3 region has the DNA TGTGCCTGGAGTCTAACAGGGAACACCGGGGAGCTGTTTTTT.

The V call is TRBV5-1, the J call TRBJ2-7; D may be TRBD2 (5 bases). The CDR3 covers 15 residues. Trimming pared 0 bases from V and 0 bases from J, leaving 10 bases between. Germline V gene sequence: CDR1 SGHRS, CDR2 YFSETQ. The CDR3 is CASSLAGESSYEQYF. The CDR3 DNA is TGCGCCAGCAGCTTGGCTGGGGAGAGCTCCTACGAGCAGTACTTC.

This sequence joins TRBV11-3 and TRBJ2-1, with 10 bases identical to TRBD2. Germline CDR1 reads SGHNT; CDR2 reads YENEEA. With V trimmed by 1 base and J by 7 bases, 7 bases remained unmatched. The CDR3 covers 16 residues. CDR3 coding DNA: TGTGCCAGCAGCTTAGTATCTAGCGGGGGCCGAAATGAGCAGTTCTTC. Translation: CASSLVSSGGRNEQFF.